Reported below is one T cell receptor (beta chain). The data stem from a study of human T cells and chemical hapten exposure. For the library, individual cDNA molecules each received unique molecular identifiers. Authors' analysis steps: A typical sample had roughly 96,000 TCRs, with about 20,000 to 750,000 overall. TCRdb fed the RACE reads into MiXCR, producing one record per CDR3 protein. The V and J calls were not made by the authors but by TCRdb's processing. The sample holds 100,000 or so distinct CDR3 sequences, about 11% seen once. Indicated time point: patch test 2, 6 weeks after DPC sensitization. Treatment of the sample: therapeutic diphenylcyclopropenone sensitization with weekly scalp DPC. People who gave samples had alopecia, were 18 to 70 years old, and were suitable for DPC. Looked up from germline, CDR1 is MDHEN and CDR2 is SYDVKM. This CDR3 is 16 amino acids long. Trimming shortened V by 2 bases and J by 2 bases, and 16 bases separated the two germline ends.

The source was whole blood, collected in connection with sensitization to the hapten diphenylcyclopropenone (DPC). This TCR was recovered from a man in his forties with alopecia areata. Some clones in this sample may be carry-over from other donors' samples. V is TRBV28 and J is TRBJ2-7, with D maybe TRBD2 (6 bases). Here the CDR3 DNA reads TGTGCCAGCAGTTTAGCCGGAGGAGGGACCCCCTACGAGCAGTACTTC. Protein sequence: CASSLAGGGTPYEQYF.